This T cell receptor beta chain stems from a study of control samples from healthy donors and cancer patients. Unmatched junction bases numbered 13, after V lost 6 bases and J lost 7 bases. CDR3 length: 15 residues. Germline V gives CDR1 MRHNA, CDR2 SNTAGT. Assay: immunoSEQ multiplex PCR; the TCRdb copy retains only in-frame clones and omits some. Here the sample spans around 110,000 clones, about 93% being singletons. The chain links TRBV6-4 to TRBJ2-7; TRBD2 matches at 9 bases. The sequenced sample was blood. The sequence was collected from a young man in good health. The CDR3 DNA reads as TGTGCCAGCAGGCGACTAGCGGCGGACTGGGGGGAGCAGTACGTC. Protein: CASRRLAADWGEQYV.